These 10 T cell receptor beta chains were sequenced from one sample in a study of T cells after yellow fever vaccination. TCRdb reanalysed the 5' RACE reads using MiXCR and keeps one entry per CDR3 protein. This table has 110,000 to 150,000 distinct CDR3 sequences, 6.6% appearing once. The sample here was CD4+ T cells sorted from PBMCs, taken 10 days after the yellow fever booster vaccination. The source is a man in his thirties or forties who received the YFV17D yellow fever vaccine.

This clonotype was observed many times. This chain uses TRBV5-5 with TRBJ1-1; D might be TRBD1 (6 bases). The V and J ends lost 1 base and 1 base respectively, with 11 bases between them. CDR1 and CDR2 from the germline V gene are SGHKS and YYEKEE (reference sequence). The CDR3 loop spans 15 amino acids. The CDR3 nucleotides read TGTGCCAGCAGCTTGAATACAGGGACGAACACTGAAGCTTTCTTT. Protein sequence: CASSLNTGTNTEAFF.

This clonotype has at least ten counts. The chain joins TRBV25-1 to TRBJ1-1; D is unresolved. V lost 3 bases and J 0 bases, leaving 8 bases between the germline ends. The CDR3 consists of 14 residues. Germline lookup yields CDR1 MGHDK and CDR2 SYGVNS. CDR3 sequence reads: CASSEVGMNTEAFF. The CDR3 DNA reads TGTGCCAGCAGTGAGGTAGGAATGAACACTGAAGCTTTCTTT.

Ten or more counts support this clonotype. The chain is built from TRBV4-3 and TRBJ2-1; possibly TRBD2 for D (5 bases). Trimming took 0 bases from V and 9 from J, leaving 15 bases between them. The germline CDR1 and CDR2 sequences are LGHNA and YSLEER. The CDR3 covers 15 residues. CDR3 in DNA: TGCGCCAGCAGCCAAGATCAAAGTAGCGCTGGTGAGCAGTTCTTC. Protein product: CASSQDQSSAGEQFF.

This clonotype was observed at least ten times. This sequence joins TRBV29-1 and TRBJ2-7; no firm D call. The germline gives CDR1 SQVTM, CDR2 ANQGSEA. Trimming took off 5 bases at V and 3 bases at J, with 23 bases between the two ends. This CDR3 contains 16 residues. CDR3 protein: CSVIPFFSSGNYEQYF. DNA for the CDR3: TGCAGCGTTATTCCGTTCTTCAGCTCGGGCAACTACGAGCAGTACTTC.

The chain has TRBV5-5 and TRBJ1-5; possibly TRBD1 for D (6 bases). Deletions cut 4 bases from V and 0 bases from J, with 11 bases between. Germline CDR1 reads SGHKS; CDR2 reads YYEKEE (reference sequence). This CDR3 comprises 15 residues. CDR3 protein: CASSVDSNSNQPQHF. The DNA of the CDR3 is TGTGCCAGCAGCGTGGACAGCAATAGCAATCAGCCCCAGCATTTT.

This clonotype appeared many times. The V gene is TRBV7-2, the J gene TRBJ1-2; the D is unclear. V was shortened by 2 bases and J by 0 bases, with 7 bases between the two germline ends. CDR1 is SGHTA and CDR2 is FQGNSA in the germline V gene. This CDR3 contains 14 residues. The CDR3 spells CASSLNRANYGYTF. DNA for the CDR3: TGTGCCAGCAGCTTAAATCGGGCTAACTATGGCTACACCTTC.

This clonotype was detected ten times or more. V and J are TRBV6-5 and TRBJ1-1; D is unresolved. V was shortened by 2 bases and J by 6 bases, with 10 bases between the two germline ends. The length of the CDR3 is 13 residues. The germline V gene has CDR1 MNHEY and CDR2 SVGAGI. The CDR3 DNA follows: TGTGCCAGCAGTTACATACCCAGTTCTGAAGCTTTCTTT. Amino acid sequence: CASSYIPSSEAFF.

V and J are TRBV30 and TRBJ2-7; D gene unclear. This CDR3 contains 13 residues. Germline CDR1 and CDR2: GTSNPN and SVGIG (reference sequence). V gave up 0 bases and J gave up 4 bases, with 10 bases separating them. The DNA for the CDR3 is TGTGCCTGGAGTGTAGGCAGGCCGTACGAGCAGTACTTC. Its protein product is CAWSVGRPYEQYF.

This clonotype was detected a few times. V is TRBV7-2 and J is TRBJ1-2, with TRBD1 matching 7 bases. Trimming took 8 bases from V and 4 from J; bases not matched to a gene: 13. The CDR3 totals 15 residues. The germline CDR1 and CDR2 sequences are SGHTA and FQGNSA. Here the CDR3 reads CASVLTPQGSYGYTF. The CDR3 DNA reads as TGTGCCAGCGTCCTAACACCACAGGGGAGCTATGGCTACACCTTC. The full variable domain, with the rest looked up from reference TRBV7-2 and TRBJ1-2, is GAGVSQSPSNKVTEKGKDVELRCDPISGHTALYWYRQSLGQGLEFLIYFQGNSAPDKSGLPSDRFSAERTGGSVSTLTIQRTQQEDSAVYLCASVLTPQGSYGYTFGSGTRLTVV.

In its sample, this clonotype was seen many times. The chain uses TRBV18 and TRBJ2-1; 12 bases match TRBD1. The V gene end was trimmed by 5 bases and the J gene end by 3 bases; junction bases not matched to a gene: 5. Germline values: CDR1 KGHSH, CDR2 LQKENI. The CDR3 covers 16 residues. CDR3 DNA sequence: TGTGCCAGCTCAAGGGGACAGGGGGCGATCTACAATGAGCAGTTCTTC. This translates into CASSRGQGAIYNEQFF.